These T cell receptor beta chains were read from a single sample in a study of shared clonotypes between healthy human individuals. The table came from immunoSEQ multiplex PCR; TCRdb's copy has only in-frame clones and leaves some out. This sample has 2 million to 2.5 million clones, with 85% to 95% found just once. The sequenced sample consisted of naive CD8+ T cells sorted from blood. The receptors come from a man aged 18 to 29 in good health. Both conserved end residues are part of each CDR3. The order of the fields is J gene, clone size, CDR3 length, D gene, V gene, CDR3 DNA, CDR3 protein. A D gene is named only where the DNA matches it firmly. Some rows have no size entry. The others give once, few or many, or a class for an expanded clone.

>TRBJ2-5|.|16|TRBD1|TRBV5-6
TGTGCCAGCAGCTTGGCAGGGGGCGCGGTGGGCGAGACCCAGTACTTC
CASSLAGGAVGETQYF
>TRBJ2-5|.|14|.|TRBV29-1
TGCAGCGTTGAATCGGGCGCGGTAGTGGAGACCCAGTACTTC
CSVESGAVVETQYF
>TRBJ1-2|few|14|TRBD1|TRBV30
TGTGCCTGGAGCGAAGGGGGCGCATGGGGTGGCTACACCTTC
CAWSEGGAWGGYTF
>TRBJ2-2|.|12|.|TRBV9
TGTGCCAGCACCGCGAATCCCGGGGAGCTGTTTTTT
CASTANPGELFF
>TRBJ2-2|.|16|TRBD1|TRBV9
TGTGCCAGCAGTGTTACGGGACAGGCAATCACCGGGGAGCTGTTTTTT
CASSVTGQAITGELFF
>TRBJ1-1|.|14|.|TRBV6-5
TGTGCCAGCAGTTGGAGCAGGGTGAACACTGAAGCTTTCTTT
CASSWSRVNTEAFF
>TRBJ2-1|.|13|TRBD1|TRBV30
TGTGCCTGGAGTTCTACAGGGGGAGGCGAGCAGTTCTTC
CAWSSTGGGEQFF
>TRBJ1-1|.|11|.|TRBV5-1
TGCGCCAGCAGCTCTGGGTTTGAAGCTTTCTTT
CASSSGFEAFF
>TRBJ1-2|.|13|TRBD1|TRBV5-4
TGTGCCAGCAGCTCGGCAGGGGGCGGTGGCTACACCTTC
CASSSAGGGGYTF
>TRBJ2-7|.|13|TRBD1|TRBV30
TGTGCCTGGAATCGGGGACAGGGTAGCGAGCAGTACTTC
CAWNRGQGSEQYF